These T cell receptor beta chains were read from a single sample in a study of cytomegalovirus exposure and HLA in healthy donors. Profiled with immunoSEQ multiplex PCR; TCRdb holds only in-frame clones, not every one. This sample has 82,000 or so clones; 90% to 95% occur once, and the top ten carry 0.69%. Sequenced material: PBMCs. These receptors originate from a woman aged 18-29 years in good health and CMV-seronegative. The CDR3 runs from the conserved cysteine through the conserved F or W. D genes are given only for firm matches. A row's size may be missing; if present it is once, few, many or a size class.

J gene,V gene,D gene,clone size,CDR3 DNA,CDR3 protein
TRBJ2-2,TRBV27,NA,once,TGTGCCAGCAGTTTATTTTCAGGGAACACCGGGGAGCTGTTTTTT,CASSLFSGNTGELFF
TRBJ1-6,TRBV4-3,TRBD1,NA,TGCGCCAGCAGCCAAGATCCGGTGACAGGGGGTAATTCACCCCTCCACTTT,CASSQDPVTGGNSPLHF
TRBJ2-3,TRBV10-3,NA,NA,TGTGCCATCAGCGCATGGAGAGATACGCAGTATTTT,CAISAWRDTQYF
TRBJ1-2,TRBV7-2,NA,NA,TGTGCCAGCAGCCCCCCGGGGTCAGCCTATGGCTACACCTTC,CASSPPGSAYGYTF
TRBJ2-2,TRBV11-2,TRBD1,NA,TGTGCCAGCAGACATTTAAGGGGGCGGACCACCGGGGAGCTGTTTTTT,CASRHLRGRTTGELFF
TRBJ1-2,TRBV2,NA,NA,TGTGCCAGCGTTACAGGGTTAGGCTATGGCTACACCTTC,CASVTGLGYGYTF
TRBJ2-5,TRBV18,TRBD1,NA,TGTGCCAGCTCATTCCCCGGGACAGAAGAGACCCAGTACTTC,CASSFPGTEETQYF
TRBJ2-7,TRBV9,NA,NA,TGTGCCAGCAGCGTAGATCCGACATCCTACGAGCAGTACTTC,CASSVDPTSYEQYF
TRBJ2-1,TRBV5-4,TRBD1,NA,TGTGCCAGCAGCCCCGGGACAGGGGCTGGGGATGAGCAGTTCTTC,CASSPGTGAGDEQFF
TRBJ1-2,TRBV7-2,TRBD1,NA,TGTGCCAGCAGCCCGGGATGGACAGGGACGGGGGGCTACACCTTC,CASSPGWTGTGGYTF
TRBJ2-7,TRBV19,NA,NA,TGTGCCAGTAGTATAACAGGGAACTACGAGCAGTACTTC,CASSITGNYEQYF
TRBJ1-6,TRBV11-2,TRBD1,NA,TGTGCCAGCAGCTTAGGAGACAGGGACAATTCACCCCTCCACTTT,CASSLGDRDNSPLHF
TRBJ1-2,TRBV5-6,NA,NA,TGTGCCAGCAGCCCTTTGAGGGGGACCGATGGCTACACCTTC,CASSPLRGTDGYTF
TRBJ1-2,TRBV11-2,TRBD1,NA,TGTGCCAGCACCCCTAAAGGACAGGGGGCGGTTGGCTACACCTTC,CASTPKGQGAVGYTF
TRBJ1-6,TRBV7-8,NA,NA,TGTGCCAGCAGCTTATCCGGCAGGGGAAGGAATTCACCCCTCCACTTT,CASSLSGRGRNSPLHF
TRBJ2-7,TRBV27,NA,NA,TGTGCCAGTGGGTCGGGAGCCTACGAGCAGTACTTC,CASGSGAYEQYF
TRBJ2-7,TRBV19,TRBD1,NA,TGTGCCAGTAGTGTCCGGGACAGGGCCTACGAGCAGTACTTC,CASSVRDRAYEQYF
TRBJ2-3,TRBV11-3,TRBD2,few,TGTGCCAGCAGCTCGGGACTAGCGGGCAACAGAGGGGCAGATACGCAGTATTTT,CASSSGLAGNRGADTQYF
TRBJ2-7,TRBV7-9,NA,NA,TGTGCCAGCAGCTTAGGAGCCTCGGGACAAACCTACGAGCAGTACTTC,CASSLGASGQTYEQYF
TRBJ2-1,TRBV2,TRBD2,NA,TGTGCCAGCCTAACTAGCGGGGCTGGGAATGAGCAGTTCTTC,CASLTSGAGNEQFF
TRBJ1-5,TRBV30,NA,NA,TGTGCCTGGAGTGTAGAGCTTAATCAGCCCCAGCATTTT,CAWSVELNQPQHF
TRBJ2-3,TRBV4-3,TRBD2,few,TGCGCCAGCAGCCAGATAGCGGGAGAGGGGGCAGATACGCAGTATTTT,CASSQIAGEGADTQYF
TRBJ1-4,TRBV11-2,NA,NA,TGTGCCAGCAGCTTAGGAAACAGGGCAACTAATGAAAAACTGTTTTTT,CASSLGNRATNEKLFF
TRBJ2-1,TRBV7-6,TRBD1,NA,TGTGCCAGCAGCTTGGGGACAGGGGGCAACAATGAGCAGTTCTTC,CASSLGTGGNNEQFF
TRBJ1-5,TRBV18,TRBD1,few,TGTGCCAGCTCACCTTACGAAGGGACAGCCACAAATCAGCCCCAGCATTTT,CASSPYEGTATNQPQHF
TRBJ2-1,TRBV27,TRBD2,NA,TGTGCCAGCAGTTTAGAGACTAGCGGCTACAATGAGCAGTTCTTC,CASSLETSGYNEQFF
TRBJ1-3,TRBV6-5,NA,NA,TGTGCCAGCAGTTACAGGGGTGGAAACACCATATATTTT,CASSYRGGNTIYF
TRBJ1-5,TRBV29-1,NA,NA,TGCAGCGTTGAAGATCACAGGGCCCATCAGCCCCAGCATTTT,CSVEDHRAHQPQHF
TRBJ2-7,TRBV5-6,NA,NA,TGTGCCAGCAGCTCGACTAGTCGAGCCTACGAGCAGTACTTC,CASSSTSRAYEQYF
TRBJ2-1,TRBV28,NA,NA,TGTGCCAGCAGTAGAGCTAGGTTCGGGCAGTTCTTC,CASSRARFGQFF
TRBJ2-5,TRBV6-5,TRBD1,NA,TGTGCCAGCAGTCAAATCGACAGGGAAGAGACCCAGTACTTC,CASSQIDREETQYF
TRBJ1-4,TRBV13,NA,NA,TGTGCCAGCAGCAGTGGGGCAGGGCGAAGTGAAAAACTGTTTTTT,CASSSGAGRSEKLFF
TRBJ2-1,TRBV30,TRBD2,NA,TGTGCCTGGAGTGTGGCGGGAGTTGGGGATGAGCAGTTCTTC,CAWSVAGVGDEQFF
TRBJ2-1,TRBV7-8,TRBD2,NA,TGTGCCAGCAGCAAAGCGGGAGGCCGGCCCATAAGGAGGGAGCAGTTCTTC,CASSKAGGRPIRREQFF
TRBJ1-4,TRBV11-2,NA,NA,TGTGCCAGCAGCTCCCGAACTGACAGGGAAAAACTGTTTTTT,CASSSRTDREKLFF
TRBJ1-6,TRBV27,TRBD1,NA,TGTGCCAGCACCCGGGACAGGGGTCTGAATTCACCCCTCCACTTT,CASTRDRGLNSPLHF
TRBJ2-5,TRBV2,TRBD1,once,TGTGCCAGCAGCGACGAACTAACCGGGACAGGGAGAGAGACCCAGTACTTC,CASSDELTGTGRETQYF
TRBJ1-1,TRBV4-1,TRBD1,NA,TGCGCCAGCAGCCTCGGGACAGTGAACACTGAAGCTTTCTTT,CASSLGTVNTEAFF
TRBJ1-1,TRBV5-1,NA,NA,TGCGCCAGCAGCTTGGCCCGGGATCTCACTGAAGCTTTCTTT,CASSLARDLTEAFF
TRBJ1-5,TRBV19,TRBD1,NA,TGTGCCAGTAGTCCATTCAGGGGGTCGAGCAATCAGCCCCAGCATTTT,CASSPFRGSSNQPQHF
TRBJ2-2,TRBV5-5,TRBD2,NA,TGTGCCAGCAGCCGCGGACTAGCGGGGGGAAACACCGGGGAGCTGTTTTTT,CASSRGLAGGNTGELFF
TRBJ2-3,TRBV19,NA,NA,TGTGCCAGTAGTAAACAGGGCCGCGATACGCAGTATTTT,CASSKQGRDTQYF
TRBJ2-5,TRBV11-3,NA,NA,TGTGCCAGCAGCGAGACTAGTGCAGAGACCCAGTACTTC,CASSETSAETQYF
TRBJ2-5,TRBV19,NA,NA,TGTGCCAGTAGTATTAGCGGCGGCAAATGGGAGACCCAGTACTTC,CASSISGGKWETQYF
TRBJ1-4,TRBV9,NA,NA,TGTGCCAGCAGCGTAGGCGCCCTTAATGAAAAACTGTTTTTT,CASSVGALNEKLFF
TRBJ2-3,TRBV14,NA,NA,TGTGCCAGCAGCCATATCACAGATACGCAGTATTTT,CASSHITDTQYF
TRBJ2-7,TRBV2,TRBD1,NA,TGTGCCAGCAGTGGATCAGGGGGCTTTACCTACGAGCAGTACTTC,CASSGSGGFTYEQYF
TRBJ2-7,TRBV4-3,NA,NA,TGCGCCAGCAGCCAAGAGGATCGAGCGGTAGCCTACGAGCAGTACTTC,CASSQEDRAVAYEQYF
TRBJ2-7,TRBV19,TRBD1,once,TGTGCCAGTAGTATCTTCAGGGGGAGCGCCTACGAGCAGTACTTC,CASSIFRGSAYEQYF
TRBJ2-7,TRBV7-2,NA,once,TGTGCCAGCAGCTTACAAAGCGGCAACACCTACGAGCAGTACTTC,CASSLQSGNTYEQYF